These 15 T cell receptor beta chains originate from one sample sequenced in a study of identifying expanded T cells in peripheral blood. Libraries were prepared by immunoSEQ multiplex PCR; TCRdb keeps only in-frame clonotypes and omits some of them. The sample includes about 58,000 clones, about nine tenths of them seen just once. Sequencing was carried out using blood. Receptor source: a person aged 18 to 75 in good health.

The J gene is TRBJ2-2, the V gene TRBV5-1, with D possibly TRBD1 on 5 matching bases. The CDR3 extends over 15 amino acids. The V and J ends lost 4 bases and 0 bases respectively, with 10 bases between them. Germline V gives CDR1 SGHRS, CDR2 YFSETQ. CDR3 in amino acids: CASSPQGTNTGELFF. Written as DNA, the CDR3 is TGCGCCAGCAGCCCTCAGGGCACGAACACCGGGGAGCTGTTTTTT.

The chain joins TRBV13 to TRBJ2-3; a possible D gene is TRBD2 (6 bases). CDR3 length equals 13 residues. Germline lookup yields CDR1 PRHDT and CDR2 FYEKMQ (reference sequence). The V end was cut by 8 bases, the J end by 3 bases, with 12 bases between. In nucleotides, the CDR3 is TGTGCCAGCCGGACTACCGCTACAGATACGCAGTATTTT. Protein product: CASRTTATDTQYF.

This rearrangement joins TRBV4-2 to TRBJ2-3; 12 bases are shared with TRBD2. The CDR3 consists of 18 residues. Germline CDR1 and CDR2: LGHNA and YNFKEQ. V was clipped by 1 base and J by 5 bases; unmatched bases: 10. CDR3 sequence (DNA): TGTGCCAGCAGCCAAGGCGGGGAGACTAGCGGGAGTTTAGATACGCAGTATTTT. It codes for CASSQGGETSGSLDTQYF.

This chain connects TRBV9 to TRBJ2-5, with D perhaps given as TRBD1 or TRBD2 (6 bases each). The length of the CDR3 is 16 residues. Germline V gene data show CDR1 as SGDLS and CDR2 as YYNGEE. Trimming shortened V by 4 bases and J by 0 bases, and 16 bases separated the two germline ends. The CDR3 is CASSSRLGGYQETQYF. CDR3 coding DNA: TGTGCCAGCAGCTCCAGACTAGGGGGGTACCAAGAGACCCAGTACTTC.

With respect to this clone: It differs at one base from a far larger clone, so likely a read error. The chain couples TRBV5-6 to TRBJ2-7; TRBD1 or TRBD2 may be the D gene (5 bases each). The germline CDR1 and CDR2 sequences are SGHDT and YYEEEE. The CDR3 extends over 16 amino acids. V lost 0 bases to trimming and J lost 3 bases, with 16 bases between them. Here the CDR3 reads CASSLGDRGRIYEQYF. CDR3 DNA: TGTGCCAGCAGCTTGGGGGACCGGGGCCGGATCTACGAGCAGTACTTC.

The CDR3 nucleotides are TGTGCCAGCACCCTAGGTAGGGTCATGAACACTGAAGCTTTCTTT. Translation gives CASTLGRVMNTEAFF. The V gene is TRBV11-2, the J gene TRBJ1-1; no clear D. From germline, CDR1 is SGHAT and CDR2 FQNNGV. The CDR3 covers 15 residues. With 7 bases removed from V and 0 bases from J, the gap between germline ends came to 15 bases.

The V and J genes are TRBV6-5 and TRBJ2-7; possibly TRBD1 for D (6 bases). The CDR3 consists of 13 residues. V gave up 8 bases and J gave up 4 bases, with 15 bases separating them. Germline CDR1 MNHEY, CDR2 SVGAGI. CDR3 amino acids: CASGSATGYEQYF. The CDR3 bases are TGTGCCAGCGGTTCCGCGACAGGATACGAGCAGTACTTC.

The V call is TRBV2, the J call TRBJ1-5; D perhaps matches TRBD1 (5 bases). The V end was cut by 4 bases, the J end by 6 bases, with 25 bases between. Germline V CDR1 and CDR2: SNHLY, FYNNEI. CDR3 length: 18 amino acids. CDR3 DNA sequence: TGTGCCAGCAGTGTACGGCAGGGAAGCGGTCAAGGGATTCAGCCCCAGCATTTT. This codes for CASSVRQGSGQGIQPQHF. Full variable domain (remainder filled in from reference TRBV2 and TRBJ1-5): EPEVTQTPSHQVTQMGQEVILRCVPISNHLYFYWYRQILGQKVEFLVSFYNNEISEKSEIFDDQFSVERPDGSNFTLKIRSTKLEDSAMYFCASSVRQGSGQGIQPQHFGDGTRLSIL.

The chain carries TRBV5-1 and TRBJ2-2, with 10 nucleotides matching TRBD1. The CDR3 is made up of 18 amino acids. V lost 3 bases, J lost 7 bases, and 15 bases stayed unmatched. Germline CDR1 reads SGHRS; CDR2 reads YFSETQ. DNA for the CDR3: TGCGCCAGCAGCTACCCGGGACAGGGGCAGTTCGGAGACGGGGAGCTGTTTTTT. Translated, it gives CASSYPGQGQFGDGELFF.

Of note for this clone: The same CDR3 can be traced to other DNA sequences in this sample. The V gene is TRBV28, the J gene TRBJ1-2, with D unresolved. The CDR3 spans 12 residues. From germline, CDR1 is MDHEN and CDR2 SYDVKM. V dropped 2 bases and J dropped 4 bases, with 5 bases sitting between them. The DNA for the CDR3 is TGTGCCAGCAGTTTACGAGCCTATGGCTACACCTTC. Translation gives CASSLRAYGYTF.

This chain connects TRBV6-5 to TRBJ1-4; a weak D match, TRBD1 (6 bases). This CDR3 has 14 residues. V lost 7 bases to trimming and J lost 0 bases, with 9 bases between them. The germline V gene has CDR1 MNHEY and CDR2 SVGAGI. The CDR3 DNA reads TGTGCCAGCAAGAGGACAGCAACTAATGAAAAACTGTTTTTT. It is translated as CASKRTATNEKLFF.

The gene calls are TRBV15 and TRBJ1-5; 10 positions agree with TRBD1. With 5 bases clipped from V and 2 bases from J, the junction kept 12 bases outside the gene matches. The CDR3 is 18 amino acids. Germline CDR1 reads LNHNV; CDR2 reads YYDKDF (reference sequence). CDR3 DNA: TGTGCCACCAGCGGCATGGACAGGGGGATTGGCGGCAATCAGCCCCAGCATTTT. As protein: CATSGMDRGIGGNQPQHF.

The chain recombines TRBV14 with TRBJ2-6, with no clear D. Trimming left V 1 base short and J 0 bases short, with 4 bases between. The CDR3 covers 15 residues. The V gene's germline CDR1 is SGHDN and CDR2 FVKESK. The CDR3 protein is CASSQVVSGANVLTF. DNA for the CDR3: TGTGCCAGCAGCCAAGTAGTCTCTGGGGCCAACGTCCTGACTTTC.

The rearrangement uses TRBV19 and TRBJ2-7; 8 bases are a match to TRBD2. J gave up 3 bases and V 4 bases, and 8 bases lay outside the gene matches. Germline V CDR1 and CDR2: LNHDA, SQIVND (reference sequence). CDR3 size: 15 residues. This chain's CDR3 is CASSTPGGGRYEQYF. The CDR3 nucleotides are TGTGCCAGTAGTACCCCTGGCGGGGGGCGCTACGAGCAGTACTTC. Looking up the rest from reference TRBV19 and TRBJ2-7 gives the full variable domain: DGGITQSPKYLFRKEGQNVTLSCEQNLNHDAMYWYRQDPGQGLRLIYYSQIVNDFQKGDIAEGYSVSREKKESFPLTVTSAQKNPTAFYLCASSTPGGGRYEQYFGPGTRLTVT.

This chain links TRBV9 with TRBJ2-4; 9 nucleotides agree with TRBD1. The CDR3 extends over 18 amino acids. The V segment lost 3 bases and the J segment 2 bases; nucleotides outside the gene matches: 12. Germline-derived CDR1 and CDR2 are SGDLS and YYNGEE. As DNA, the CDR3 is TGTGCCAGCAGCGAAACAGGGGGCGATTCGGTAACCAAAAACATTCAGTACTTC. Amino acid sequence: CASSETGGDSVTKNIQYF.